This T cell receptor beta chain is from a study of CD8 T cells in Susac syndrome. Reverse transcription of 0.5 to 1 ug RNA was performed with random hexamers. TCRdb independently ran MiXCR on the immunoSEQ multiplex PCR reads; one entry per CDR3 protein. Altogether about 280,000 distinct CDR3 sequences are present, 70% to 90% being singletons, with the ten largest covering 0.11%. This clonotype originated in a human donor with multiple sclerosis. The sequenced sample was CD8+ T cells from PBMCs.

This CDR3 is CASSWSGGSYNEQFF. Written as DNA, the CDR3 is TGTGCCAGCAGTTGGAGCGGGGGCTCCTACAATGAGCAGTTCTTC. This chain connects TRBV12-3 or TRBV12-4 to TRBJ2-1; 8 nucleotides match TRBD2. Germline trimming cut 4 bases from V and 0 bases from J; bases unmatched to any gene: 2. The CDR3 totals 15 residues.